The 10 T cell receptor beta chains below all came from one sample that was sequenced in a study of cytomegalovirus exposure and HLA in healthy donors. The PCR employed 60 Vbeta primers together with 13 Jbeta primers. Assay: immunoSEQ multiplex PCR; the TCRdb copy retains only in-frame clones and omits some. The repertoire holds about 200,000 clones, about 86% seen once, with approximately 0.31% in the top ten. Sequences were obtained from PBMCs. All receptors derive from a woman aged 30 to 39 in good health and CMV-seronegative.

This rearrangement joins TRBV29-1 to TRBJ2-5; 10 bases map to TRBD2. The CDR3 extends over 17 amino acids. V was pared by 8 bases and J by 2 bases, with 17 bases of the junction left unmatched. Germline values: CDR1 SQVTM, CDR2 ANQGSEA. CDR3 bases: TGCAGCCCCATTGTAATAGCGGGAGGCGGACTACAAGAGACCCAGTACTTC. This gives the protein CSPIVIAGGGLQETQYF.

The chain has TRBV11-1 and TRBJ2-2; no firm D call. Germline loops: CDR1 SGHAT, CDR2 FQDESV (reference sequence). Trimming pared 3 bases from V and 1 base from J, leaving 6 bases between. This CDR3 spans 14 amino acids. CDR3 nucleotides: TGTGCCAGCAGCTTTCCCGGGAACACCGGGGAGCTGTTTTTT. Translating it yields CASSFPGNTGELFF.

The chain couples TRBV6-1 to TRBJ1-2; 7 nucleotides agree with TRBD1. Losses at the gene ends were 10 bases for V and 4 bases for J; bases not matched to a gene: 6. Per germline, CDR1 MNHNS and CDR2 SASEGT. The CDR3 has 12 residues. CDR3 nucleotide sequence: TGTGCCACGACAGGGTCAGGCTATGGCTACACCTTC. Translating gives CATTGSGYGYTF.

The chain couples TRBV7-9 to TRBJ2-1; 8 nucleotides line up with TRBD1. Germline CDR1 is SEHNR and CDR2 is FQNEAQ (reference sequence). CDR3 length: 15 residues. The ends lost 7 bases at V and 4 bases at J; junction bases unmatched: 9. This chain's CDR3 is CASIPRGTGYNEQFF. As DNA, the CDR3 is TGTGCCAGCATTCCTAGAGGGACAGGATACAATGAGCAGTTCTTC.

V gene TRBV10-3 combines with J gene TRBJ2-2; D is possibly TRBD2 (5 bases). Germline V CDR1 and CDR2: ENHRY, SYGVKD. Trimming shortened V by 9 bases and J by 6 bases, and 14 bases separated the two germline ends. CDR3 length: 13 residues. CDR3 DNA sequence: TGTGCCATTGGACGCCCGGAGGCCGGGGAGCTGTTTTTT. Translation gives CAIGRPEAGELFF.

The chain carries TRBV2 and TRBJ2-4; TRBD2 agrees at 10 bases. The CDR3 is 19 amino acids. The ends lost 2 bases at V and 1 base at J; junction bases unmatched: 11. In germline, CDR1 is SNHLY, CDR2 FYNNEI. CDR3 sequence reads: CASSEWLAGEVGAKNIQYF. Written as DNA, the CDR3 is TGTGCCAGCAGTGAATGGCTAGCGGGAGAAGTGGGTGCCAAAAACATTCAGTACTTC.

The chain combines TRBV13 with TRBJ2-3; TRBD2 aligns across 7 bases. V lost 2 bases to trimming and J lost 4 bases; unmatched junction nucleotides: 6. The CDR3 has 15 residues. Germline V gives CDR1 PRHDT, CDR2 FYEKMQ (reference sequence). CDR3 loop: CASSLLAGFADTQYF. The CDR3 nucleotides read TGTGCCAGCAGCTTATTAGCGGGTTTCGCAGATACGCAGTATTTT.

This clone was counted between two and nine times. The rearrangement joins TRBV5-1 to TRBJ2-1; tentative D call: TRBD1 (5 bases). Trimming shortened V by 0 bases and J by 2 bases, and 9 bases separated the two germline ends. CDR1 is SGHRS, CDR2 YFSETQ, per germline. The CDR3 consists of 15 residues. The CDR3 reads CASSLEGAPYNEQFF. CDR3 bases: TGCGCCAGCAGCTTGGAAGGGGCACCCTACAATGAGCAGTTCTTC. The variable domain in full, with the rest retrieved from reference TRBV5-1 and TRBJ2-1, is KAGVTQTPRYLIKTRGQQVTLSCSPISGHRSVSWYQQTPGQGLQFLFEYFSETQRNKGNFPGRFSGRQFSNSRSEMNVSTLELGDSALYLCASSLEGAPYNEQFFGPGTRLTVL.

The gene calls are TRBV7-8 and TRBJ2-1, with TRBD1 matching 7 bases. The ends lost 4 bases at V and 15 bases at J; junction bases unmatched: 9. This CDR3 has 12 residues. Germline V gives CDR1 SGHVS, CDR2 FQNEAQ. The CDR3 DNA follows: TGTGCCAGCAGCTCAGGGACAGAGCCCAGGTTCTTC. Its translation: CASSSGTEPRFF. Drawing the rest from reference TRBV7-8 and TRBJ2-1, the complete variable domain is GAGVSQSPRYKVAKRGQDVALRCDPISGHVSLFWYQQALGQGPEFLTYFQNEAQLDKSGLPSDRFFAERPEGSVSTLKIQRTQQEDSAVYLCASSSGTEPRFFGPGTRLTVL.

The chain carries TRBV19 and TRBJ1-2; 8 bases fit TRBD1. The CDR3 spans 14 residues. The V and J ends lost 3 bases and 6 bases, in that order; junction bases with no gene match: 6. Per the germline V gene, CDR1 is LNHDA and CDR2 is SQIVND (reference sequence). The CDR3 loop reads CASSIRGQVHGYTF. CDR3 nucleotides: TGTGCCAGTAGTATCAGGGGGCAAGTTCATGGCTACACCTTC.